This T cell receptor (beta chain) was recovered during a study of T cell repertoires in cytomegalovirus infection. At the level of the study: It was the public TCR beta signatures that indicated both CMV infection and matching HLA type. Study-wide points: It was HLA-C-restricted CMV-specific TCR beta clonotypes that dominated the response ex vivo. Totalled public TCR beta family frequency picked out people who carried CMV plus the relevant HLA.

A remark on this clonotype: Its antigen is as yet unknown.

V shed 3 bases, J shed 7 bases, and the junction held 4 bases outside the gene matches. This CDR3 contains 13 residues. Germline assignment: CDR1 MDHEN and CDR2 SYDVKM. TCRdb reanalysed the reads using MiXCR and keeps one entry per CDR3 protein. The table includes 740,000 or so distinct CDR3 sequences, about a third detected once. The source is a human donor in good health (CMV status not recorded). Some clones in this sample may be carry-over from other donors' samples. Sample: PBMCs. The chain has TRBV28 and TRBJ1-1; TRBD1 aligns across 8 bases. CDR3 DNA sequence: TGTGCCAGCAGTTTCCCCGACAGGGGTGAAGCTTTCTTT. It codes for CASSFPDRGEAFF.